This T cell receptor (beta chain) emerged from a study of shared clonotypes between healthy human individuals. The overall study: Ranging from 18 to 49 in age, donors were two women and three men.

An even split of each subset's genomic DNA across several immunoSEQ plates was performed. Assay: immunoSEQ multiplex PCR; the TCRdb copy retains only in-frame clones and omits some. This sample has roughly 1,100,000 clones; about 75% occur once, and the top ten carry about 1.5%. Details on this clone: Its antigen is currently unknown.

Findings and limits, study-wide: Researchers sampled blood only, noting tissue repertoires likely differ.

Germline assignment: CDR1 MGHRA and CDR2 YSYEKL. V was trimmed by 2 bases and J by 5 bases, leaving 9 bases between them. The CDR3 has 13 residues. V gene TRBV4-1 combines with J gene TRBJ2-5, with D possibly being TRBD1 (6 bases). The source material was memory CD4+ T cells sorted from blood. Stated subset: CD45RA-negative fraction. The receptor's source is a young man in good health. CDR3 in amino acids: CASSQTRGETQYF. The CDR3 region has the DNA TGCGCCAGCAGCCAAACAAGGGGGGAGACCCAGTACTTC.